These T cell receptor beta chains were read from a single sample in a study of T-cell reconstitution after alpha-beta-depleted transplantation in children. TCRdb reprocessed the PCR reads with MiXCR, giving one entry per CDR3 protein. This table holds about 32,000 distinct CDR3 sequences, approximately 7% found once. Here the sequenced sample was peripheral blood, taken 60 days after TCRalphabeta/CD19-depleted stem cell transplant. These receptors came from a child under two years old who had a stem cell transplant for acute myeloid leukemia, so the T cells may come from the graft donor. Each CDR3 is given with its conserved first and last residue. Each record gives: V gene, D gene, J gene, clone size, CDR3 protein, CDR3 DNA. A D gene is named only where the DNA matches it firmly. Clone size is not always given. Where it is, it says once, few, many or a class for expanded clones.

>TRBV5-1|NA|TRBJ2-3|many
CASSLLLTDTQYF
TGCGCCAGCAGCTTGCTCCTCACGGATACGCAGTATTTT
>TRBV27|TRBD1|TRBJ2-4|many
CASKTSRTGEFAIQYF
TGTGCCAGCAAAACTTCCCGGACAGGGGAATTCGCCATTCAGTACTTC
>TRBV9|NA|TRBJ1-2|many
CASSVSRDGRPYGYTF
TGTGCCAGCAGCGTGTCGCGGGACGGGAGGCCTTATGGCTACACCTTC
>TRBV20-1|NA|TRBJ2-1|many
CSARSGAAEQFF
TGCAGTGCTAGATCAGGTGCTGCTGAGCAGTTCTTC
>TRBV2|NA|TRBJ1-1|once
CASSDRGRTEAFF
TGTGCCAGCAGTGACCGGGGTCGGACTGAAGCTTTCTTT
>TRBV7-3|TRBD2|TRBJ2-1|many
CASSFGGTSGTYNEQFF
TGTGCCAGCAGCTTCGGAGGGACTAGCGGTACCTACAATGAGCAGTTCTTC
>TRBV28|TRBD1|TRBJ1-3|many
CASSSGTGVGYF
TGTGCCAGCAGTTCTGGGACAGGGGTAGGATATTTT
>TRBV12-3/TRBV12-4|NA|TRBJ2-1|many
CASSLLDSYNEQFF
TGTGCCAGCAGCTTACTAGATTCCTACAATGAGCAGTTCTTC
>TRBV7-2|TRBD2|TRBJ2-2|many
CASRVSLAGENTGELFF
TGTGCCAGCAGAGTTTCCCTAGCGGGAGAGAACACCGGGGAGCTGTTTTTT
>TRBV24-1|NA|TRBJ1-2|NA
CATREGGSTSYGYTF
TGTGCCACCAGAGAGGGAGGTTCTACGTCCTATGGCTACACCTTC
>TRBV9|TRBD2|TRBJ2-7|NA
CASSVDGRPYEQYF
TGTGCCAGCAGCGTAGACGGGAGGCCCTACGAGCAGTACTTC
>TRBV2|NA|TRBJ2-3|many
CASPGRGDTQYF
TGTGCCAGCCCCGGTCGGGGGGATACGCAGTATTTT
>TRBV7-8|NA|TRBJ1-4|many
CASSYSNWREKLFF
TGTGCCAGCAGCTATTCTAATTGGAGGGAAAAACTGTTTTTT
>TRBV28|NA|TRBJ2-5|NA
CASTRETQYF
TGTGCCAGCACCCGAGAGACCCAGTACTTC
>TRBV29-1|TRBD2|TRBJ2-7|many
CSVLLAGPPEQYF
TGCAGCGTTTTGCTAGCGGGGCCTCCAGAGCAGTACTTC
>TRBV7-9|NA|TRBJ2-1|many
CASSPTDSTDEQFF
TGTGCCAGCAGCCCGACGGACTCCACGGATGAGCAGTTCTTC
>TRBV5-1|TRBD2|TRBJ2-5|many
CASSLSPEGREGQETQYF
TGCGCCAGCAGCTTGTCCCCCGAGGGCAGGGAGGGCCAAGAGACCCAGTACTTC
>TRBV7-2|NA|TRBJ1-5|many
CASSSRVSNQPQHF
TGTGCCAGCAGCTCGAGGGTTAGCAATCAGCCCCAGCATTTT
>TRBV2|NA|TRBJ1-5|few
CASSESYQPQHF
TGTGCCAGCAGTGAGTCGTATCAGCCCCAGCATTTT
>TRBV29-1|NA|TRBJ2-7|many
CSVEGETPTYEQYF
TGCAGCGTTGAGGGGGAAACGCCTACCTACGAGCAGTACTTC
>TRBV7-9|NA|TRBJ2-3|many
CASSLSLVPDTQYF
TGTGCCAGCAGCTTAAGTCTTGTCCCAGATACGCAGTATTTT
>TRBV29-1|TRBD1|TRBJ2-7|many
CSVELRDRVSYEQYF
TGCAGCGTGGAACTCCGGGACAGGGTATCCTACGAGCAGTACTTC
>TRBV14|NA|TRBJ2-3|few
CASSQEGSHTQYF
TGTGCCAGCAGCCAAGAGGGGAGCCATACGCAGTATTTT
>TRBV5-6|TRBD1|TRBJ1-5|NA
CASSERGQGSAQPQHF
TGTGCCAGCAGCGAAAGGGGGCAGGGGAGTGCTCAGCCCCAGCATTTT
>TRBV28|NA|TRBJ2-1|many
CASSLEGDGNNEQFF
TGTGCCAGCAGTTTGGAAGGGGACGGCAACAATGAGCAGTTCTTC
>TRBV4-3|NA|TRBJ2-3|many
CASSQENPLTDTQYF
TGCGCCAGCAGCCAAGAGAACCCACTCACAGATACGCAGTATTTT
>TRBV27|TRBD2|TRBJ2-1|many
CASSLGTSGTRLFNEQFF
TGTGCCAGCAGTTTGGGGACTAGCGGGACTCGACTATTCAATGAGCAGTTCTTC
>TRBV11-2|NA|TRBJ2-2|many
CASQKSPGELFF
TGTGCCAGCCAAAAATCCCCCGGGGAGCTGTTTTTT
>TRBV6-2/TRBV6-3|TRBD2|TRBJ2-4|many
CASSSGLAKDIQYF
TGTGCCAGCAGTTCGGGACTAGCGAAAGACATTCAGTACTTC
>TRBV9|NA|TRBJ2-7|many
CASSVSPRGSAYEQYF
TGTGCCAGCAGCGTAAGCCCTAGGGGGAGCGCCTACGAGCAGTACTTC
>TRBV5-1|TRBD1|TRBJ2-7|many
CASSLGGTADLSYEQYF
TGCGCCAGCAGCTTGGGAGGGACAGCCGACCTCTCCTACGAGCAGTACTTC
>TRBV3-1|NA|TRBJ2-1|many
CASSPLPHGANEQFF
TGTGCCAGCAGCCCTCTCCCGCACGGGGCCAATGAGCAGTTCTTC
>TRBV9|NA|TRBJ1-1|many
CASSVGGQKNTEAFF
TGTGCCAGCAGCGTGGGGGGGCAGAAGAACACTGAAGCTTTCTTT
>TRBV7-9|NA|TRBJ1-1|many
CASSLVGLWEAFF
TGTGCCAGCAGCTTAGTCGGGTTGTGGGAAGCTTTCTTT
>TRBV5-1|NA|TRBJ2-7|many
CASSSMGHLLYEQYF
TGCGCCAGCAGCAGTATGGGACACCTTCTTTACGAGCAGTACTTC
>TRBV24-1|NA|TRBJ2-3|many
CATQSLGADTQYF
TGTGCCACCCAGAGTCTGGGGGCAGATACGCAGTATTTT
>TRBV7-9|NA|TRBJ2-7|many
CASSSFSAYEQYF
TGTGCCAGCAGCTCATTCAGCGCCTACGAGCAGTACTTC
>TRBV7-8|TRBD2|TRBJ2-5|medium-sized
CASSRTSGQETQYF
TGTGCCAGCAGCCGCACTAGCGGCCAAGAGACCCAGTACTTC
>TRBV6-5|NA|TRBJ1-5|many
CASGVPNGNQPQHF
TGTGCCAGCGGGGTACCAAACGGCAATCAGCCCCAGCATTTT
>TRBV4-3|NA|TRBJ2-2|many
CASSQDSLRGTGELFF
TGCGCCAGCAGCCAAGATTCCCTTCGGGGAACCGGGGAGCTGTTTTTT
>TRBV4-3|TRBD2|TRBJ2-2|few
CASSQDQRGGFTGELFF
TGCGCCAGCAGCCAAGATCAACGGGGGGGCTTCACCGGGGAGCTGTTTTTT
>TRBV7-2|TRBD1|TRBJ2-7|many
CASSSPGQGAYEQYF
TGTGCCAGCAGCTCACCCGGACAGGGGGCCTACGAGCAGTACTTC
>TRBV4-3|TRBD1|TRBJ2-7|many
CASSQRTGRFDEQYF
TGCGCCAGCAGCCAAAGGACAGGGAGATTCGACGAGCAGTACTTC
>TRBV29-1|NA|TRBJ2-7|many
CSVLASSYEQYF
TGCAGCGTTTTGGCGAGCTCCTACGAGCAGTACTTC
>TRBV27|TRBD2|TRBJ2-1|many
CASSSWGTSRGNEQFF
TGTGCCAGCAGTTCCTGGGGGACTAGCAGGGGCAATGAGCAGTTCTTC
>TRBV9|NA|TRBJ2-7|NA
CASSGDVPYEQYF
TGTGCCAGCAGCGGCGACGTCCCCTACGAGCAGTACTTC
>TRBV5-1|NA|TRBJ2-4|many
CASSSAPVRENIQYF
TGCGCCAGCAGTTCTGCCCCCGTTCGGGAAAACATTCAGTACTTC
>TRBV28|NA|TRBJ2-1|many
CASSFRGPYNEQFF
TGTGCCAGCAGTTTCCGGGGGCCTTACAATGAGCAGTTCTTC
>TRBV5-1|NA|TRBJ1-1|many
CASSSGVDTEAFF
TGCGCCAGCAGCTCGGGGGTGGACACTGAAGCTTTCTTT
>TRBV7-7|TRBD1|TRBJ2-7|many
CASSSGQGSSYEQYF
TGTGCCAGCAGCTCCGGACAGGGATCTTCCTACGAGCAGTACTTC
>TRBV4-2|NA|TRBJ1-1|NA
CASSQGVGGNTEAFF
TGTGCCAGCAGCCAAGGGGTAGGGGGGAACACTGAAGCTTTCTTT
>TRBV9|TRBD1|TRBJ2-3|many
CASSGPGQGHWDTQYF
TGTGCCAGCAGCGGTCCGGGACAGGGCCATTGGGATACGCAGTATTTT
>TRBV4-3|NA|TRBJ2-1|many
CASSQDPGHNEQFF
TGCGCCAGCAGCCAAGATCCGGGCCACAATGAGCAGTTCTTC